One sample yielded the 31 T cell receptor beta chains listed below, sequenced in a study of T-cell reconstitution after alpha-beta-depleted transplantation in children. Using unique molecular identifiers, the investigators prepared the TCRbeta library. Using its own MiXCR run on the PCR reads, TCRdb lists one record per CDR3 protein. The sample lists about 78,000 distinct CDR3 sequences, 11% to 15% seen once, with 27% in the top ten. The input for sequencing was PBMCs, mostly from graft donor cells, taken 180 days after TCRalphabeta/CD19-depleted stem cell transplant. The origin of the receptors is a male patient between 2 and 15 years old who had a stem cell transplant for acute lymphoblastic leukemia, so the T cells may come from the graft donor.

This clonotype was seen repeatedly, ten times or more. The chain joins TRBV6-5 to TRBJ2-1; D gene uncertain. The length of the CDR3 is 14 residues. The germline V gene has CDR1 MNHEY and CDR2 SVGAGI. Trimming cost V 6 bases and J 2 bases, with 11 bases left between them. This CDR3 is CASSYHSTYNEQFF. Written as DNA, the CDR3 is TGTGCCAGCAGCTACCACAGTACCTACAATGAGCAGTTCTTC.

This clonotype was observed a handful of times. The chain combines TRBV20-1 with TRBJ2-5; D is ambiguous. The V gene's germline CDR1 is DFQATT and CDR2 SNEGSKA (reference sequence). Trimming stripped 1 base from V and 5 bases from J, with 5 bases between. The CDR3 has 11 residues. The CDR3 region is CSARVGETQYF. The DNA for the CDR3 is TGCAGTGCTAGAGTTGGGGAGACCCAGTACTTC.

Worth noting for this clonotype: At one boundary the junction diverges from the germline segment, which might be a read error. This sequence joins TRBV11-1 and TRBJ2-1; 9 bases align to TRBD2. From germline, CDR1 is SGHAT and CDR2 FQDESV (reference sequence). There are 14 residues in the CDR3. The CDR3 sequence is CASSPGLAYNEKFF. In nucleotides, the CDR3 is TGTGCCAGCAGCCCGGGACTAGCCTACAATGAGAAGTTCTTC. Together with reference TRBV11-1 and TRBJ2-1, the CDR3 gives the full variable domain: EAEVAQSPRYKITEKSQAVAFWCDPISGHATLYWYRQILGQGPELLVQFQDESVVDDSQLPKDRFSAERLKGVDSTLKIQPAELGDSAMYLCASSPGLAYNEKFFGPGTRLTVL.

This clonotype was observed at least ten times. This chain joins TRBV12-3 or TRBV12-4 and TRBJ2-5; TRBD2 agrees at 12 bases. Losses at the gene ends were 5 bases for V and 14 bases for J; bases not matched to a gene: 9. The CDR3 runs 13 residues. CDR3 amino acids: CASSPSPSGRAYF. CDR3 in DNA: TGTGCCAGCAGTCCCAGTCCTAGCGGGAGGGCCTACTTC.

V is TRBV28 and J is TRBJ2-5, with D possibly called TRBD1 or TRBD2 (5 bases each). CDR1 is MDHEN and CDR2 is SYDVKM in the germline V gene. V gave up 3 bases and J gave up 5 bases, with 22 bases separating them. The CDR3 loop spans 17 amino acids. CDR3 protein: CASSFFPPGPLRETQYF. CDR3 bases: TGTGCCAGCAGTTTCTTCCCTCCGGGACCGCTTAGGGAGACCCAGTACTTC.

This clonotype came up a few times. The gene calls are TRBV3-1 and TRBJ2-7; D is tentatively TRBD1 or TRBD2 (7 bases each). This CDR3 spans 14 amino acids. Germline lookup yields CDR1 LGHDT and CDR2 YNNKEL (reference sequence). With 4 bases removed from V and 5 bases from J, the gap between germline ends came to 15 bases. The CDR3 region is CASSLLRGGDEQYF. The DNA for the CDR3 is TGTGCCAGCAGCCTCCTCAGGGGGGGGGACGAGCAGTACTTC.

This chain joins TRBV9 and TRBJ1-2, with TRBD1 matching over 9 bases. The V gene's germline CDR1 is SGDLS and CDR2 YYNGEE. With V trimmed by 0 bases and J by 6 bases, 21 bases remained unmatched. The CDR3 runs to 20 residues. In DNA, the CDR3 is TGTGCCAGCAGCGTAGTGGCGGACAGGGGCCTTAGAAGGTTGCAGGATGGCTACACCTTC. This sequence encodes CASSVVADRGLRRLQDGYTF.

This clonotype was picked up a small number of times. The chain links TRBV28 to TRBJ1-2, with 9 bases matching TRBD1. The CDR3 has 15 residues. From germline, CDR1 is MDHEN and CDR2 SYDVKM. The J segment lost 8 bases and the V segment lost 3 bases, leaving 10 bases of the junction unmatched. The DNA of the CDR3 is TGTGCCAGCAGTTTCCCGGGGACAGGGTTTGGCGGCTACACCTTC. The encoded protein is CASSFPGTGFGGYTF.

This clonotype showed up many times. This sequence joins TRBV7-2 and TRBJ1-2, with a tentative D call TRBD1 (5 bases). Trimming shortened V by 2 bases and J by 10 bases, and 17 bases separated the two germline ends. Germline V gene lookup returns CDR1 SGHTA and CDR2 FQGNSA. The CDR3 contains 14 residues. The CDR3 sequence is CASSLFGRAGDYTF. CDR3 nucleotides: TGTGCCAGCAGCTTATTCGGCAGGGCGGGGGACTACACCTTC. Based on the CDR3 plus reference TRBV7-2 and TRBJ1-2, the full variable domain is GAGVSQSPSNKVTEKGKDVELRCDPISGHTALYWYRQSLGQGLEFLIYFQGNSAPDKSGLPSDRFSAERTGGSVSTLTIQRTQQEDSAVYLCASSLFGRAGDYTFGSGTRLTVV.

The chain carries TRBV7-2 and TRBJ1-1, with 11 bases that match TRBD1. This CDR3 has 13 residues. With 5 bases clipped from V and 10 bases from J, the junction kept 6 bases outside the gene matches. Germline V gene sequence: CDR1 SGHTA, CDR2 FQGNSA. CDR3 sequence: CASSLGDRGRAFF. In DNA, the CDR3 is TGTGCCAGCAGCCTAGGGGACAGGGGGAGAGCTTTCTTT.

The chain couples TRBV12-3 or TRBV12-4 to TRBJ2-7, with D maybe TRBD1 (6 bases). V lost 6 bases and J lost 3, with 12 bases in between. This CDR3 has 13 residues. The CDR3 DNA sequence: TGTGCCAGCAGCCTCGGACAGCTCTACGAGCAGTACTTC. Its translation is CASSLGQLYEQYF.

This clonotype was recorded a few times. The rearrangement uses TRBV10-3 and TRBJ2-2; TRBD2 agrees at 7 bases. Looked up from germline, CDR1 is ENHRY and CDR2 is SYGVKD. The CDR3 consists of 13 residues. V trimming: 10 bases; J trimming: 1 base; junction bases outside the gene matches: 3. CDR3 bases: TGTGCCACGGGACTACTGAACACCGGGGAGCTGTTTTTT. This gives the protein CATGLLNTGELFF.

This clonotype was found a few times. The CDR3 here is CASSFLQGSTDTQYF. The CDR3 DNA is TGTGCCAGCAGCTTCTTACAGGGGAGCACAGATACGCAGTATTTT. The chain joins TRBV7-6 to TRBJ2-3; 7 nucleotides agree with TRBD1. CDR1 is SGHVS and CDR2 is FNYEAQ in the germline V gene. With 3 bases clipped from V and 0 bases from J, the junction kept 3 bases outside the gene matches. CDR3 length: 15 residues.

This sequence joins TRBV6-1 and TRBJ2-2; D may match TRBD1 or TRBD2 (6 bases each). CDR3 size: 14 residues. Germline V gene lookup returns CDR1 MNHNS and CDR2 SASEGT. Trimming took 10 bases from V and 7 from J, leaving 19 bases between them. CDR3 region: CATERRDTVGELFF. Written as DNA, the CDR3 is TGTGCCACCGAAAGGCGGGACACGGTCGGGGAGCTGTTTTTT.

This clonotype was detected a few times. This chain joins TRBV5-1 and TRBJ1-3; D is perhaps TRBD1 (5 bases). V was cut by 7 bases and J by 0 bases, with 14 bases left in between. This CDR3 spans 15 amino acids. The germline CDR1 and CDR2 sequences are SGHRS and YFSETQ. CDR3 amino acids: CASGHGGTSGNTIYF. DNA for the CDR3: TGCGCCAGCGGTCATGGGGGGACCTCTGGAAACACCATATATTTT.

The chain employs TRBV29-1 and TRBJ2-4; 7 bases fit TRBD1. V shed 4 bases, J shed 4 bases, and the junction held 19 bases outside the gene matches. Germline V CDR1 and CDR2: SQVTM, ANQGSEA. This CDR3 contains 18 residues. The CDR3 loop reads CSVASSRDGTVLKNIQYF. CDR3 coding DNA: TGCAGCGTTGCCTCCTCGAGGGATGGGACAGTATTAAAAAACATTCAGTACTTC.

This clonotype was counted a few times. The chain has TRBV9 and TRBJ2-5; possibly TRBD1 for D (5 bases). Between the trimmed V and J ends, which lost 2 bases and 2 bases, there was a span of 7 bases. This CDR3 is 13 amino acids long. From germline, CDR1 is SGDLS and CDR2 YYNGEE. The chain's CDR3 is CASSVDIQETQYF. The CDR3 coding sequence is TGTGCCAGCAGCGTGGACATACAAGAGACCCAGTACTTC.

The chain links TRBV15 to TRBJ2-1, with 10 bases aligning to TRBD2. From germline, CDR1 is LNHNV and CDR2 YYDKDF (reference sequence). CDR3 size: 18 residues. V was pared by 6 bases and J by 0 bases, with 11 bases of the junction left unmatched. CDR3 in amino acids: CATRGLARGTSSYNEQFF. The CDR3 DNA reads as TGTGCCACCAGGGGACTAGCGCGAGGAACTAGCTCCTACAATGAGCAGTTCTTC.

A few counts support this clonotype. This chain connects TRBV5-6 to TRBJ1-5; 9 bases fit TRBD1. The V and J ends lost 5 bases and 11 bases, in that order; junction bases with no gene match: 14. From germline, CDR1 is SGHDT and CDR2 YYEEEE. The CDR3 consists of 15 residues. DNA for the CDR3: TGTGCCAGCAGTCCGGGACAGGGATCGAGAAGGTCCCAGCATTTT. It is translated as CASSPGQGSRRSQHF.

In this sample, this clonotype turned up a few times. In DNA, the CDR3 is TGTGCCAGCGGGAAGGGGAATCTTCTGAACACTGAAGCTTTCTTT. Its protein product is CASGKGNLLNTEAFF. The J gene is TRBJ1-1, the V gene TRBV6-2 or TRBV6-3; D is perhaps TRBD1 (5 bases). Germline assignment: CDR1 MNHEY and CDR2 SVGEGT. CDR3 length: 15 amino acids. V dropped 8 bases and J dropped 0 bases, with 16 bases sitting between them.

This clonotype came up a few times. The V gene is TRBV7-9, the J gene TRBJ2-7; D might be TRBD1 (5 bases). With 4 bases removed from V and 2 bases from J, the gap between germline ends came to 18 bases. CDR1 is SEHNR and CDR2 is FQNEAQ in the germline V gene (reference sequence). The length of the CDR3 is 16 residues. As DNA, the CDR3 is TGTGCCAGCAGCTGGACATCCCATAGCTCACCCTACGAGCAGTACTTC. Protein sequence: CASSWTSHSSPYEQYF.

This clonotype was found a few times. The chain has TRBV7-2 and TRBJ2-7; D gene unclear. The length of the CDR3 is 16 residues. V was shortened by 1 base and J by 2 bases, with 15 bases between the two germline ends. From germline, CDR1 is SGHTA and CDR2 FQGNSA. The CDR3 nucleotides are TGTGCCAGCAGCTTAGGAATCCAGCATATTCCCTACGAGCAGTACTTC. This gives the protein CASSLGIQHIPYEQYF.

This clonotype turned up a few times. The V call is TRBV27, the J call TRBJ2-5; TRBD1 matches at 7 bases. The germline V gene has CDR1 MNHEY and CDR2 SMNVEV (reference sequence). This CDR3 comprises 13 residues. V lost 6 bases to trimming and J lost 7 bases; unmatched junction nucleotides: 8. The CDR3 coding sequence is TGTGCCAGCAGACGGGACAGCCTAGGGACCCAGTACTTC. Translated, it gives CASRRDSLGTQYF.

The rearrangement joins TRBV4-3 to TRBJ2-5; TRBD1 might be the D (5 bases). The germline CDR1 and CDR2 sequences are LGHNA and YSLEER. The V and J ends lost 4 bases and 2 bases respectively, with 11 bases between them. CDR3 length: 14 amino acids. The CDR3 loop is CASSRLGRQETQYF. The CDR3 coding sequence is TGCGCCAGCAGCCGTCTGGGGCGTCAAGAGACCCAGTACTTC.

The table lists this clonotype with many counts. CDR3 region: CASSPGTNSPLHF. CDR3 nucleotides: TGTGCCAGTAGTCCAGGGACAAATTCACCCCTCCACTTT. The chain couples TRBV19 to TRBJ1-6; D might be TRBD1 (6 bases). The V gene lost 5 bases and the J gene lost 7 bases, with 9 bases spanning the gap. CDR1 is LNHDA and CDR2 is SQIVND in the germline V gene (reference sequence). This CDR3 contains 13 residues. Complete variable domain (other parts from reference TRBV19 and TRBJ1-6): DGGITQSPKYLFRKEGQNVTLSCEQNLNHDAMYWYRQDPGQGLRLIYYSQIVNDFQKGDIAEGYSVSREKKESFPLTVTSAQKNPTAFYLCASSPGTNSPLHFGNGTRLTVT.

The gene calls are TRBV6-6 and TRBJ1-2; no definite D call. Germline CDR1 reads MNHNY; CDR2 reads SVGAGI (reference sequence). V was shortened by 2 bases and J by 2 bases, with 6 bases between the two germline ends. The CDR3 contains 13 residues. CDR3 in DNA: TGTGCCAGCAGTTACCGCGAGAACTATGGCTACACCTTC. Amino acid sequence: CASSYRENYGYTF.

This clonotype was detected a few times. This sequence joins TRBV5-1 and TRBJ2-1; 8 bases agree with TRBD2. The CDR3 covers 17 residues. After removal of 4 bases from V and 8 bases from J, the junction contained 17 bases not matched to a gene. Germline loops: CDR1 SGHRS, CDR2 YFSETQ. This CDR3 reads CASSVLFLTGGRDEQFF. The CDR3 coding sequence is TGCGCCAGCAGCGTCCTTTTTTTAACGGGAGGGAGGGATGAGCAGTTCTTC. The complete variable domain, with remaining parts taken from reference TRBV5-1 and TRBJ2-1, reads KAGVTQTPRYLIKTRGQQVTLSCSPISGHRSVSWYQQTPGQGLQFLFEYFSETQRNKGNFPGRFSGRQFSNSRSEMNVSTLELGDSALYLCASSVLFLTGGRDEQFFGPGTRLTVL.

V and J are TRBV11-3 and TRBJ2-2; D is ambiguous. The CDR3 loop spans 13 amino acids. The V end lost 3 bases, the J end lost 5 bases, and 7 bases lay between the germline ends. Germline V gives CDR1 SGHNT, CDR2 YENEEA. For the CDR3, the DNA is TGTGCCAGCAGCTTTCGGAAGACCGGGGAGCTGTTTTTT. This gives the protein CASSFRKTGELFF.

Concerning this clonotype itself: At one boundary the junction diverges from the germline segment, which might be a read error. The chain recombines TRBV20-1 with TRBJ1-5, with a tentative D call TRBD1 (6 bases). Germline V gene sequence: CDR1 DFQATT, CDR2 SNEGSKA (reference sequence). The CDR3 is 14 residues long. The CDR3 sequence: CSARGDRFNQPQHF. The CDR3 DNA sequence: TGCAGTGCCAGAGGAGACAGGTTCAATCAGCCCCAGCATTTT.

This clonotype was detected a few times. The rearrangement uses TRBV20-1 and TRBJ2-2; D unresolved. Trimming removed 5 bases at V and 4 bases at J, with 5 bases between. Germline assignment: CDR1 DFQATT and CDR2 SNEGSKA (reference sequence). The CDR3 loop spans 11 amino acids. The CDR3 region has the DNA TGCAGTGCTTCCCTCACCGGGGAGCTGTTTTTT. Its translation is CSASLTGELFF.

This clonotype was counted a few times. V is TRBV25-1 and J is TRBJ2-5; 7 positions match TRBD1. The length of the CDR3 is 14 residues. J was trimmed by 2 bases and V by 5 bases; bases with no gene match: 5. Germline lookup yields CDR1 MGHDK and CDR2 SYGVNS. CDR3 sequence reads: CASSRQGAQETQYF. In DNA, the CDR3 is TGTGCCAGCAGTAGACAGGGCGCTCAAGAGACCCAGTACTTC.